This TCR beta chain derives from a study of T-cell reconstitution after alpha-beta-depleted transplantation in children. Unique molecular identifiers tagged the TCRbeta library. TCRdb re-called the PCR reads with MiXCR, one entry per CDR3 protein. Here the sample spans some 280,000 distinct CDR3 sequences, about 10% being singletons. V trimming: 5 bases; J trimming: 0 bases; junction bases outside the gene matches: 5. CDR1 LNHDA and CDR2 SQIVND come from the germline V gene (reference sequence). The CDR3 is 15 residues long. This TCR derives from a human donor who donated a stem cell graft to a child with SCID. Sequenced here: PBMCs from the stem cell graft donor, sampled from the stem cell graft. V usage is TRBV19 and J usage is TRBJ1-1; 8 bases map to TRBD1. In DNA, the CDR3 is TGTGCCAGTAGTCAGCCAGGGGGCATGAACACTGAAGCTTTCTTT. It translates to CASSQPGGMNTEAFF.